This T cell receptor (beta chain) comes out of a study of long-term antiretroviral therapy in people with HIV. The libraries were made with immunoSEQ v3.0 at survey level. TCRdb's table, derived via immunoSEQ multiplex PCR, lists solely in-frame clones and lacks some. The table includes under 45,000 clones, around 83% detected once. V lost 6 bases and J lost 2; bases outside the gene matches: 4. The CDR3 has 13 amino acids. The germline V gene encodes CDR1 MNHEY and CDR2 SMNVEV (reference sequence). Study-level findings and limits: Narrower CDR3 length ranges marked HIV repertoires relative to controls.

A word on this clone: As yet, its antigen is unknown.

Sequences were derived from unsorted PBMCs, sampled 1 year after starting antiretroviral therapy. The chain combines TRBV27 with TRBJ2-7, with TRBD2 identical over 7 bases. The receptor comes from a young man with HIV. CDR3 sequence reads: CASRGGSTYEQYF. For the CDR3, the DNA is TGTGCCAGCAGGGGGGGGTCGACCTACGAGCAGTACTTC.